Listed here is a single T cell receptor (beta chain). Its cognate antigen is unknown. These data originate in a study of CD8+ T cells in alopecia areata. This CDR3 contains 14 residues. V was shortened by 1 base and J by 4 bases, with 8 bases between the two germline ends. In germline, CDR1 is SGDLS, CDR2 YYNGEE. Isolated RNA was reverse transcribed into cDNA used as the sequencing template. The table came from immunoSEQ multiplex PCR; TCRdb's copy has only in-frame clones and leaves some out. This table has around 250,000 clones, about two thirds appearing once. Study findings and constraints: Unlike in mice, where it was clearer, TCR sharing across patients was less clear, possibly HLA-related.

This clonotype was obtained from a human donor with alopecia areata. Sequences were derived from CD4+ T cells sorted from blood, sampled at week 0. The rearrangement joins TRBV9 to TRBJ1-4, with D possibly TRBD1 on 5 matching bases. CDR3 sequence (DNA): TGTGCCAGCAGCGTAAGCGGGGGTAATGAAAAACTGTTTTTT. Amino acid sequence: CASSVSGGNEKLFF.